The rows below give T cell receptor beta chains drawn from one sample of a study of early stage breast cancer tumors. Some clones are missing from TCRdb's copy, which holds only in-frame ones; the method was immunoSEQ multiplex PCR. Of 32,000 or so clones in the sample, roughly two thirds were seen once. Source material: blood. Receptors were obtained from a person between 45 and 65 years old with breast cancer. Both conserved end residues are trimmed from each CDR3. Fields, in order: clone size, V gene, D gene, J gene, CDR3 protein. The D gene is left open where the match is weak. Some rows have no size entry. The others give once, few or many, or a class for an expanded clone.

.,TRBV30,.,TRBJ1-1,AWSVSNTEAF
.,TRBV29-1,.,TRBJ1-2,SVVGDWNGYT
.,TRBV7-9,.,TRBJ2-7,ASTERAFYEQY
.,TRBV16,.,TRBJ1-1,ASSQSGGYTEAF
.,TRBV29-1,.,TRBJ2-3,SVEEDTDTQY
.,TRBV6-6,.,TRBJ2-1,ASSYSSLPYNEQF
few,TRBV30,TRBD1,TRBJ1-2,AWSVLRGVYGYT
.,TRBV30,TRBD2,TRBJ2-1,AWSIGGRDEQF
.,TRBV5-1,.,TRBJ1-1,ASSLGDTEAF
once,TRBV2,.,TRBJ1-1,ASRRGEGLNTEAF
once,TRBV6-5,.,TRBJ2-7,ASSYLGSEQY
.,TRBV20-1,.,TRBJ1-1,SASGRGAAF
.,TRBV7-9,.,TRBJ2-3,ASSSYGADTQY
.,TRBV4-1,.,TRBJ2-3,ASSQDPPEGATDTQY
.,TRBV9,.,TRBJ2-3,ASSKEGIGATDTQY
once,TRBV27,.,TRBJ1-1,ASSLRGMNTEAF